Listed below are T cell receptor beta chains from one sample, sequenced in a study of T cell changes during pregnancy in multiple sclerosis. Sequencing used immunoSEQ multiplex PCR; TCRdb keeps in-frame clones, though not all of them. Among about 56,000 clones listed, about nine tenths were seen once. The specimen was CD4+ T cells from peripheral blood mononuclear cells, collected in the third trimester of pregnancy. Receptors originate from a female donor with multiple sclerosis, enrolled in a pregnancy study. The CDR3 runs from the conserved cysteine through the conserved F or W. D genes are given only for firm matches. Clone size is stated in some rows and not others, as once, few, many or a class when expanded.

v_call	clone_size	j_call	d_call	cdr3_aa	cdr3_nt
TRBV2	-	TRBJ2-1	-	CASSPDSYNEQFF	TGTGCCAGCAGCCCAGACAGTTACAATGAGCAGTTCTTC
TRBV14	-	TRBJ2-1	TRBD1	CASSQSRDRPYNEQFF	TGTGCCAGCAGCCAATCCCGGGACAGACCCTACAATGAGCAGTTCTTC
TRBV11-2	-	TRBJ1-1	TRBD1	CASSALGQGRSNTEAFF	TGTGCCAGCAGCGCTTTGGGACAGGGGCGAAGTAACACTGAAGCTTTCTTT
TRBV5-1	-	TRBJ1-3	TRBD1	CASSPADRGGNTIYF	TGCGCCAGCAGCCCAGCAGACAGGGGAGGAAACACCATATATTTT
TRBV5-4	-	TRBJ1-2	TRBD1	CASSLQGAYGYTF	TGTGCCAGCAGCTTGCAGGGGGCCTATGGCTACACCTTC
TRBV19	-	TRBJ2-3	TRBD1	CASSPRDSHTQYF	TGTGCCAGTAGTCCCCGGGACAGCCATACGCAGTATTTT
TRBV14	few	TRBJ1-1	-	CASSRLGGNPFF	TGTGCCAGCAGCCGGCTCGGAGGGAACCCTTTCTTT
TRBV11-2	-	TRBJ1-5	TRBD1	CASSLTTGGNQPQHF	TGTGCCAGCAGCTTAACGACAGGGGGCAATCAGCCCCAGCATTTT
TRBV9	-	TRBJ2-3	-	CASSARQEFTDTQYF	TGTGCCAGCAGCGCTAGACAGGAATTCACAGATACGCAGTATTTT
TRBV7-2	-	TRBJ1-3	-	CASSTSGNTIYF	TGTGCCAGCAGCACCAGTGGAAACACCATATATTTT
TRBV9	-	TRBJ2-3	TRBD1	CASSVQGASTDTQYF	TGTGCCAGCAGCGTACAGGGGGCCAGCACAGATACGCAGTATTTT
TRBV7-2	-	TRBJ2-1	TRBD1	CASSREGIQGDEQFF	TGTGCCAGCAGCCGCGAAGGGATCCAGGGGGATGAGCAGTTCTTC
TRBV7-2	-	TRBJ1-2	TRBD1	CASSGGQGLSGYTF	TGTGCCAGCAGCGGGGGACAGGGACTTTCGGGCTACACCTTC
TRBV5-6	once	TRBJ2-5	TRBD2	CASSFLAGAQETQYF	TGTGCCAGCAGCTTCCTAGCGGGGGCCCAAGAGACCCAGTACTTC
TRBV9	-	TRBJ1-2	-	CASSATPAGYGYTF	TGTGCCAGCAGCGCCACGCCGGCGGGGTATGGCTACACCTTC
TRBV2	-	TRBJ2-7	-	CANRLHHEQYF	TGTGCCAACCGACTCCACCACGAGCAGTACTTC
TRBV4-1	-	TRBJ1-5	-	CASSQESGGSQPQHF	TGCGCCAGCAGCCAAGAGTCGGGGGGATCTCAGCCCCAGCATTTT
TRBV5-1	-	TRBJ1-1	TRBD1	CASSLQGGLNTEAFF	TGCGCCAGCAGCTTACAGGGGGGGTTGAACACTGAAGCTTTCTTT
TRBV2	few	TRBJ1-2	-	CASSELQGYGYTF	TGTGCCAGCAGTGAATTGCAGGGGTATGGCTACACCTTC
TRBV7-2	-	TRBJ2-1	TRBD2	CASSFLAGSYNEQFF	TGTGCCAGCAGCTTCTTAGCGGGCTCCTACAATGAGCAGTTCTTC
TRBV11-3	-	TRBJ2-1	TRBD1	CASSLTGDEQFF	TGTGCCAGCAGCTTGACAGGGGATGAGCAGTTCTTC
TRBV6-5	-	TRBJ1-1	-	CASSKRTDLNTEAFF	TGTGCCAGCAGTAAACGGACAGACTTGAACACTGAAGCTTTCTTT
TRBV10-2	-	TRBJ1-2	-	CASSALLRDGYTF	TGCGCCAGCAGTGCGTTGTTACGGGATGGCTACACCTTC
TRBV4-1	-	TRBJ1-5	-	CASSQDGQGHQPQHF	TGCGCCAGCAGCCAAGATGGGCAGGGCCATCAGCCCCAGCATTTT
TRBV5-6	-	TRBJ2-1	-	CASSLDSNEQFF	TGTGCCAGCAGCTTGGACTCGAATGAGCAGTTCTTC
TRBV4-1	-	TRBJ1-1	-	CASSQGARTEAFF	TGCGCCAGCAGCCAGGGGGCGCGGACTGAAGCTTTCTTT
TRBV5-4	-	TRBJ2-7	-	CASSIDSYEQYF	TGTGCCAGCAGCATCGACAGCTACGAGCAGTACTTC
TRBV11-2	-	TRBJ2-1	TRBD1	CASSSYRGSSYNEQFF	TGTGCCAGCAGCTCCTACAGGGGTAGCTCCTACAATGAGCAGTTCTTC
TRBV7-9	-	TRBJ1-1	TRBD1	CAWGGQGTTEAFF	TGTGCTTGGGGGGGACAGGGGACCACTGAAGCTTTCTTT
TRBV9	-	TRBJ2-5	TRBD1	CASSAGGQGMTQYF	TGTGCCAGCAGCGCGGGCGGACAGGGTATGACCCAGTACTTC
TRBV9	-	TRBJ1-2	TRBD1	CASSVEPGQPFYGYTF	TGTGCCAGCAGCGTAGAGCCGGGACAGCCGTTCTATGGCTACACCTTC
TRBV15	-	TRBJ2-2	-	CATSRDVWERANTGELFF	TGTGCCACCAGCAGAGACGTCTGGGAGCGAGCGAACACCGGGGAGCTGTTTTTT